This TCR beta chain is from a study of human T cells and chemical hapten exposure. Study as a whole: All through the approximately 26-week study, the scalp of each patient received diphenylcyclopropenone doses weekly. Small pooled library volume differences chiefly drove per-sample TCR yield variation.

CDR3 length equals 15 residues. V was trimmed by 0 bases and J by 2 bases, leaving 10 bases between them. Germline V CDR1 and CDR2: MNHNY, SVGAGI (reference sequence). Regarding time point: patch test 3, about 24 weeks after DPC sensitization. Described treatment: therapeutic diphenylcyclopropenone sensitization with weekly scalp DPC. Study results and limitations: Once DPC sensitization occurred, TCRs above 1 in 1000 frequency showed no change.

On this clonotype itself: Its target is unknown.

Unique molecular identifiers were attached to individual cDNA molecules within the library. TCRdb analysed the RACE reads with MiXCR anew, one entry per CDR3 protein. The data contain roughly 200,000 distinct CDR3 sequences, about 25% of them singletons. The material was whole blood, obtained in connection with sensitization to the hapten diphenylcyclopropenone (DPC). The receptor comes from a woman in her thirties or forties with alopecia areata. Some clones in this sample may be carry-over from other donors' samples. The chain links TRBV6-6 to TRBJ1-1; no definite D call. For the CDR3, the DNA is TGTGCCAGCAGTTACTCGTTGCAGACCAACACTGAAGCTTTCTTT. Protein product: CASSYSLQTNTEAFF.